The rows below give T cell receptor beta chains drawn from one sample of a study of blood T cells in healthy people across ages. TCRdb ran MiXCR on the 5' RACE reads and lists one entry per CDR3 protein. The sample has around 1,900,000 distinct CDR3 sequences, approximately 40% seen once. Material: blood. The receptors were gathered from a human donor in good health. Each CDR3 is given without its conserved first and last residue. Each record gives: V gene, CDR3 protein.

TRBV7-9 ASSPDFRTDEQY
TRBV7-9 ASSSSGTGGPDTQY
TRBV28 ASSLRGGPTYEQF
TRBV12-3/TRBV12-4 ASRTSTDTQY
TRBV6-5 ASSFGAGTYGYT
TRBV29-1 SARTGETSEQY
TRBV28 ATNLPTRSNQPQH
TRBV3-1 ASSQGSDGYT
TRBV9 ASSVFPGPSVEQF
TRBV3-1 ASSQVYRYEQY
TRBV24-1 ATSKRSAGGMGETQY
TRBV11-1 ASSPSRESSYNEQF
TRBV7-9 AGSSGTHWANEQF
TRBV7-2 ASSFQITGGEQY
TRBV7-2 ASSSIRDRGPLQETQY
TRBV24-1 ATSDFLAGGELF
TRBV29-1 SADLGQGADTQY
TRBV20-1 SARGGRKTQY
TRBV28 ASSPYGTEAF
TRBV20-1 SAPTPGEGYS
TRBV20-1 SAIERDFYNEQF
TRBV9 ASSVLSLGDTQY
TRBV7-9 ASSWVLTAQY
TRBV11-1 ASSRGGWSEKLF
TRBV4-3 ASSQSEPANTRELF
TRBV19 ASSNLVPGYGYT
TRBV6-6 ASSLSSEGSNEQF
TRBV28 ASSLDRGRLERF
TRBV12-3/TRBV12-4 ASSPPDKMNTEAF
TRBV4-1 ASSQEGLGGGRYGYT
TRBV6-5 ASSYSLGGGYNEQF
TRBV20-1 SARSHRTGELF
TRBV12-3/TRBV12-4 ASSLGAGGPGSLETQY
TRBV7-2 ASSLTFGQGTQPQH
TRBV6-6 ASSYSMAAGNEQF
TRBV7-2 ASSLAGPPGDTQY
TRBV11-2 ASSWDTTNEKLF
TRBV30 AWSFGSVNTGELF
TRBV29-1 SGRTGSSRTDTQY
TRBV7-3 ASSPSTGAYNEQF
TRBV4-2 ASSQPRRDGSVGPLH
TRBV4-3 ASSQVYRAAYYNEQF
TRBV7-2 ASNSRSMSIPSTDTQY
TRBV13 ASSFSGGSLGEQY
TRBV20-1 SARYGGTHNEQF
TRBV20-1 SASAGGVSF
TRBV5-1 ASSWDRRIPRAQETQY
TRBV28 ASSLPQKGREAF
TRBV4-2 ASSQDRGGGKNIQY
TRBV20-1 SAWDYNEQF
TRBV11-2 ASSRWERSSYNEQF
TRBV2 ASSGEEGYT
TRBV11-2 ASSLEQRFTDTQY